This TCR beta chain was captured in a study of cytomegalovirus exposure and HLA in healthy donors. Study-wide results and limits: In vitro assays verified that a few CMV-associated chains recognized CMV antigens specifically.

The PCR used 60 Vbeta and 13 Jbeta primers. The method was immunoSEQ multiplex PCR; TCRdb's version includes in-frame clones alone and lacks a portion of them. The table lists around 200,000 clones, 60% to 80% of them singletons, with around 2.9% in the top ten. This clone was observed once. What it recognizes is unknown. Germline CDR1 is LNHDA and CDR2 is SQIVND (reference sequence). This CDR3 contains 15 residues. The V gene lost 0 bases and the J gene lost 7 bases, with 15 bases spanning the gap. The TCR was taken from a man aged 40-55 years in good health and CMV-seronegative. The material sequenced was PBMCs. V and J are TRBV19 and TRBJ1-1; D perhaps matches TRBD1 (6 bases). CDR3 nucleotide sequence: TGTGCCAGTAGTATAGATGCAGGGGCGGTGAATGAAGCTTTCTTT. Its protein is CASSIDAGAVNEAFF.